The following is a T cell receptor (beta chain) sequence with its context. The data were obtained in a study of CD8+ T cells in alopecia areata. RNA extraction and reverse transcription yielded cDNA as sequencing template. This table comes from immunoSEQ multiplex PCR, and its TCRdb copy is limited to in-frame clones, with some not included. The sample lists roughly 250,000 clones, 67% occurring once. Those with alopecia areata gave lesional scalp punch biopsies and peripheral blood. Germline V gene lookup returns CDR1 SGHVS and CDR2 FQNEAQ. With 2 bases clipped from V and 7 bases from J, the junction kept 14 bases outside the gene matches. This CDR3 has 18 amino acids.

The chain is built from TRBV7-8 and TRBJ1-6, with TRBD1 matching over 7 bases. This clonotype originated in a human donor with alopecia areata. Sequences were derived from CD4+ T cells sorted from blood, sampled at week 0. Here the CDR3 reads CASSLTFERGRLNSPLHF. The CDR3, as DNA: TGTGCCAGCAGCTTAACCTTCGAGAGGGGGCGATTGAATTCACCCCTCCACTTT.